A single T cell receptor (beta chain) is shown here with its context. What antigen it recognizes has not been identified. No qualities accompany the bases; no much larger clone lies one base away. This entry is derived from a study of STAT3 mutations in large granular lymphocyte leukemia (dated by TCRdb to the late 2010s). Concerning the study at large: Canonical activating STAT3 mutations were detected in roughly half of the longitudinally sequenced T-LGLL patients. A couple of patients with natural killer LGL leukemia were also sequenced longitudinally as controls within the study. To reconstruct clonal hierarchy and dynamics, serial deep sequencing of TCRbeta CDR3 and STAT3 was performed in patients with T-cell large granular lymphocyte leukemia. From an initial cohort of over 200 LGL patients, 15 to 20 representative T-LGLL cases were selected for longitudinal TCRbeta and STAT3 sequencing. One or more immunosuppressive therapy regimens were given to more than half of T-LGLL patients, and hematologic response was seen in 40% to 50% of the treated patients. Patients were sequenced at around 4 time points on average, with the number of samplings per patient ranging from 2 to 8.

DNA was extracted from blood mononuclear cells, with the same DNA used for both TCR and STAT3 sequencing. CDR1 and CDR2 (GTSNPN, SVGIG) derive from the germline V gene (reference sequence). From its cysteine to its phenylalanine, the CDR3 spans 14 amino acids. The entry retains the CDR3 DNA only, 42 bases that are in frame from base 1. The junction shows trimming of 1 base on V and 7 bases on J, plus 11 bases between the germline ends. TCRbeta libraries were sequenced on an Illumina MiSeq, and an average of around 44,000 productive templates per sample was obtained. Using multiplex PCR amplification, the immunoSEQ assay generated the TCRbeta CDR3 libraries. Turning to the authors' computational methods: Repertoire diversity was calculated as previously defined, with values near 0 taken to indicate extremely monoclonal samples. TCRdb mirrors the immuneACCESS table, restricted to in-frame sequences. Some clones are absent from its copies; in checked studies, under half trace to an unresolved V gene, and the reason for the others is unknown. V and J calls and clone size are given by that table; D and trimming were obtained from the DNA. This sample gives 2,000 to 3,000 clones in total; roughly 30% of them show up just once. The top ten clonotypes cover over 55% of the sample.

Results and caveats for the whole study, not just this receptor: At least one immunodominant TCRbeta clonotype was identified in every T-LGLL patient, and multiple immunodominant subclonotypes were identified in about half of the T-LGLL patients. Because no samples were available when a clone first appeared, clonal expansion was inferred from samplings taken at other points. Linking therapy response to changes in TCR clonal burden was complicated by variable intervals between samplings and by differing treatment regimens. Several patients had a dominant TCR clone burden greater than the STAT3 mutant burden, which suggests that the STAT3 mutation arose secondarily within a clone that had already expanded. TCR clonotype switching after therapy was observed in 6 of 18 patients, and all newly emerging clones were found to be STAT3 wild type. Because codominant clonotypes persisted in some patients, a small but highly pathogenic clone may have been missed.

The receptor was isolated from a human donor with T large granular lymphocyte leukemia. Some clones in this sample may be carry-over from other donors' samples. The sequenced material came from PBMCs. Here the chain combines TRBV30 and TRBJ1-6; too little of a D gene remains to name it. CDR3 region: CAWSGTLGNSPLHF. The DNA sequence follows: TGTGCCTGGAGTGGAACTTTGGGGAATTCACCCCTCCACTTT.